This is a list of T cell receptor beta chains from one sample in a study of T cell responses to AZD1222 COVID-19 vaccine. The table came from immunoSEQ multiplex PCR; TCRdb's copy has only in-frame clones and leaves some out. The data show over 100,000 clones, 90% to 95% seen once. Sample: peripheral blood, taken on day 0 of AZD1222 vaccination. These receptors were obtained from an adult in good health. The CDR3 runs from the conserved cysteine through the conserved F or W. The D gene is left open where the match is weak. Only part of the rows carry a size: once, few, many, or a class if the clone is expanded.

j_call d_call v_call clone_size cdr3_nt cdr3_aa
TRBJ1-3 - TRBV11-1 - TGTGCCAGCAGACGAACTATCTCTGGAAACACCATATATTTT CASRRTISGNTIYF
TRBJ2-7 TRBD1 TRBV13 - TGTGCCAGCAGCGCAGACAGGGTTCTCCACGAGCAGTACTTC CASSADRVLHEQYF
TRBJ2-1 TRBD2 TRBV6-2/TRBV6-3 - TGTGCCAGCAGTTTAATTATCGGGGGGGCCATAGATGAGCAGTTCTTC CASSLIIGGAIDEQFF
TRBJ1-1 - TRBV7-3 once TGTGCCAGCAGCCCAGCCCAGGGGAGTACTGAAGCTTTCTTT CASSPAQGSTEAFF
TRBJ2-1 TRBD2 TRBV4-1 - TGCGCCAGCAGCCGAACTAGCGGGGGCCCCCAAGGGAATGAGCAGTTCTTC CASSRTSGGPQGNEQFF
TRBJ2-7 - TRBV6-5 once TGTGCCAGCAGTAAGACTAGTACTAGGTACGAGCAGTACTTC CASSKTSTRYEQYF
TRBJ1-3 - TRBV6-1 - TGTGCCAGCAGTGAAGTACTCGGACAGATCTCTGGAAACACCATATATTTT CASSEVLGQISGNTIYF
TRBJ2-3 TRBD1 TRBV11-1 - TGTGCCAGCAGCCCACTGACAGGGAGCACAGATACGCAGTATTTT CASSPLTGSTDTQYF
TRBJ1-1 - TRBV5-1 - TGCGCCAGCAGCTGGGGGGTGAACACTGAAGCTTTCTTT CASSWGVNTEAFF
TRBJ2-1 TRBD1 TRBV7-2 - TGTGCCAGCAAACCGGGACAGGGAAGGGGATCTTACAATGAGCAGTTCTTC CASKPGQGRGSYNEQFF
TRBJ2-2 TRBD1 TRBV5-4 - TGTGCCAGCGGGTCGACAGGGGGAGGTTCCAACGGCGGGGAGCTGTTTTTT CASGSTGGGSNGGELFF
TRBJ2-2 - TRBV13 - TGTGCCAGCAGCTTCGGGGCCGCCACCGGGGAGCTGTTTTTT CASSFGAATGELFF
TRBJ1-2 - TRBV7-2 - TGTGCCAGCAGCTTAGTTTTGGCAGGGAACTATGGCTACACCTTC CASSLVLAGNYGYTF
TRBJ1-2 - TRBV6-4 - TGTGCCAGCAGTGACTCGGAAGGGGAGGCGAATGGCTACACCTTC CASSDSEGEANGYTF
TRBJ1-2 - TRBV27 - TGTGCCAGCAGTTTACTAGGACAGCCTAACTTCGGAGGCTACACCTTC CASSLLGQPNFGGYTF
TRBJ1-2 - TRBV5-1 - TGCGCCAGCAGCTTGGCCAGGGGCGCTAACTATGGCTACACCTTC CASSLARGANYGYTF
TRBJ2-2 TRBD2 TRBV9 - TGTGCCAGCAGCCTCCGACTAGCGGGACTGAACACCGGGGAGCTGTTTTTT CASSLRLAGLNTGELFF
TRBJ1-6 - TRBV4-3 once TGCGCCAGCAGCCAAGCCGGCAACAGGAGGGATTCACCCCTCCACTTT CASSQAGNRRDSPLHF
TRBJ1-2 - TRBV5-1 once TGCGCCAGCAGCTTGGGGGACTATGGCTACACCTTC CASSLGDYGYTF
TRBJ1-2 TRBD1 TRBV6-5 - TGTGCCAGCGGGGGGACAGGGGGCTACACCTTC CASGGTGGYTF
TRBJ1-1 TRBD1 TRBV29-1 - TGCAGCGTTTCAGACAGGGGTGAAGCTTTCTTT CSVSDRGEAFF
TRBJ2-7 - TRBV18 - TGTGCCAGCTCACCAAGGGCTAGCCGCGAGCAGTACTTC CASSPRASREQYF
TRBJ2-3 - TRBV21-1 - TGTGCCCGCGCGGGAAGTTTACTGACTTTCTTGTTGGCAGATACGCAGTATTTT CARAGSLLTFLLADTQYF
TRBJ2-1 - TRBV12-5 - TGTGCTAGTGGTTTGGCAGGGGCCAATGAGCAGTTCTTC CASGLAGANEQFF
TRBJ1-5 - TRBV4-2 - TGTGCCAGCAGCCAAGAATTCGGAGCGAAGCCCCAGCATTTT CASSQEFGAKPQHF
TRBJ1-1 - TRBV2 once TGTGCCAGCAGTGAATGGGGGGCGCGGAACACTGAAGCTTTCTTT CASSEWGARNTEAFF
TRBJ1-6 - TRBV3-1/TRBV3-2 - TGTGCCAGCAGCCAAGATCTACGGAGGAATTCACCCCTCCACTTT CASSQDLRRNSPLHF
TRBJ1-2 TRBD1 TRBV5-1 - TGCGCCAGCAGCTTGGCCCCGGTAGGGGCAGGGGGCGGTTATGGCTACACCTTC CASSLAPVGAGGGYGYTF
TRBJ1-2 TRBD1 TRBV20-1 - TGCAGTGCTAGGGGGACAGACACCTTC CSARGTDTF
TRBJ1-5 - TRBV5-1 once TGCGCCAGCAGCTTGCTGGCAGGGAATCAGCCCCAGCATTTT CASSLLAGNQPQHF
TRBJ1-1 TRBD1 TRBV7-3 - TGTGCCAGCAGCTTACAGAAAGACAGGGGAACTGAAGCTTTCTTT CASSLQKDRGTEAFF
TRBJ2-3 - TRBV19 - TGTGCCAGTAGTATTGAGGGCGAGGGATACACAGATACGCAGTATTTT CASSIEGEGYTDTQYF
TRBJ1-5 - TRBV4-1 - TGCGCCAGCAGCCAAGATCCGCAGGGAAATCAGCCCCAGCATTTT CASSQDPQGNQPQHF
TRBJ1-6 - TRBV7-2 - TGTGCCAGCAGCTCAGTCGGGCCAAATTCACCCCTCCACTTT CASSSVGPNSPLHF
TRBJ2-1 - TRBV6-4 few TGTGCCAGCGGGACCGGGGATTACAATGAGCAGTTCTTC CASGTGDYNEQFF
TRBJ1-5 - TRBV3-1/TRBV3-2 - TGTGCCAGCAGCCAAGGGTTGGAGCCCCAGCATTTT CASSQGLEPQHF
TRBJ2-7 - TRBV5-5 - TGTGCCAGCAGCTTCCGACAGGCCCGTCCCCGTGTAGCGGACACCTACGAGCAGTACTTC CASSFRQARPRVADTYEQYF
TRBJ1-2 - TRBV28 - TGTGCCAGCAGTCAAGGACTGCTTTATGGCTACACCTTC CASSQGLLYGYTF
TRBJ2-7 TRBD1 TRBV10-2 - TGCGCCAGCCGCCGAGGCCAGGGGGCGGGCGAGCAGTACTTC CASRRGQGAGEQYF
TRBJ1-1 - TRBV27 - TGTGCCAGCAGTTTAAGACCCGAGGACACTGAAGCTTTCTTT CASSLRPEDTEAFF
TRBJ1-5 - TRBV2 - TGTGCCAGCAGTGAAGCTCGGGGGGGCCGCAATCAGCCCCAGCATTTT CASSEARGGRNQPQHF
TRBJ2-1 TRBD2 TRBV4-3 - TGCGCCAGCAGCCAAGATCGGGGGGCCTACAATGAGCAGTTCTTC CASSQDRGAYNEQFF
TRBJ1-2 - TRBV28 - TGTGCCAGCGGCAGGGATCCAACTAACTATGGCTACACCTTC CASGRDPTNYGYTF